This TCR beta chain emerged from a study of cytomegalovirus exposure and HLA in healthy donors. Turning to the study itself: Sequencing of around 200 million T cells in an earlier analysis found about 120 million unique TCR beta sequences. Overall study findings and caveats: Some highly shared sequence variants likely arose as a pipeline artifact. Earlier findings revealed that most TCR beta V segments proved productive either about 87% or about 30% of the time. 87-base-pair reads could not separate some V segments, including TRBV6-2 and TRBV6-3.

Use of 60 Vbeta and 13 Jbeta primers characterized the PCR. Here immunoSEQ multiplex PCR was the method, and the copy in TCRdb shows in-frame clones only, minus some. The table has 75,000 to 90,000 clones, approximately 79% seen once; the top ten hold roughly a fifth. In regard to this clone: The antigen remains undetermined.

CDR1 and CDR2 from the germline V gene are MNHEY and SVGAGI. Trimming pared 3 bases from V and 1 base from J, leaving 9 bases between. The CDR3 is 14 residues long. The source material was PBMCs. This clonotype was obtained from a woman in her forties in good health and CMV-seropositive. The chain combines TRBV6-5 with TRBJ1-1; no reliable D call. The CDR3 sequence is CASSYLPPNTEAFF. The CDR3 nucleotides are TGTGCCAGCAGTTATCTCCCCCCGAACACTGAAGCTTTCTTT.